Described below is a single T cell receptor beta chain sequence and its context. Its antigen remains unidentified. The data derive from a study of T cells expressing NK-cell markers (TCRdb year 2020). Describing the broader study: TCR beta-chain repertoires were profiled in sorted CD3+CD56+NKG2C+, CD3+CD56+NKG2C- and CD3+CD56-NKG2C+ T-cell subsets from roughly eight donors. Seven of the eight sequenced donors were HCMV-seropositive and one was HCMV-seronegative. All eight donors whose samples were sequenced were randomly selected healthy volunteers, three of them men and five women. Libraries were sequenced as 2 x 150 bp reads on Illumina HiSeq 2000/2500, MiSeq or NextSeq. The study at large found these results: Whether the expanded NKG2C-expressing T cell clones were specific for HCMV antigens was left unclear. In roughly 6 donors, the dominant CD3+CD56+NKG2C+ clonotypes ranked among the top 10 CD8+ clonotypes, making up roughly 1.0-8% of CD8+ T cells. Those dominant clonotypes were again the most abundant among CD3+CD56-NKG2C+ cells in several donors, at roughly 25-60.1%.

TCRdb records Illumina HiSeq 2000 as the sequencer. TCR beta cDNA libraries were prepared using 5'RACE template switching, which introduced a universal primer site and unique molecular identifiers. cDNA synthesis was primed from the TCR beta constant segment, followed by two successive PCR amplification steps. Processing in the source paper ran as follows. Reads were demultiplexed and grouped by UMI with MIGEC, and clonotypes were assembled and quantified with MiTCR. To exclude erroneous sequences, any TCR cDNA sequence not supported by at least two reads was discarded. The tcR package was used for downstream repertoire analysis, and clonotypes were matched across fractions by CDR3 nucleotide sequence plus V segment. VDJmatch was used to annotate antigen specificity against VDJdb, with one amino acid substitution in CDR3 allowed. TCRdb reprocessed the reads and provides one entry for every CDR3 protein sequence; no DNA is given. These V and J calls are TCRdb output, not the study's own analysis. This sample's clone table shows around 550,000 distinct CDR3 sequences. Jointly, the top ten make up 3% to 4.5% of the sample.

HCMV-specific IgG was detected in serum with a commercial ELISA kit to determine HCMV serostatus. Peripheral blood mononuclear cells were isolated from blood by Ficoll density gradient centrifugation. CDR1 DFQATT and CDR2 SNEGSKA were looked up in the germline V gene (reference sequence). The CDR3 holds 15 amino acids from the cysteine to the phenylalanine. No DNA is given. Sequencing was carried out using blood T cells: a sorted CD56 or NKG2C T cell subset, CD4+ or CD8+ T cells, or bulk PBMC T cells (not recorded which). This TCR derives from a man aged 18-30 years in good health. Donor details come from another sample of the same person, matched by shared clones. Recombination connected TRBV20-1 to TRBJ2-1; TCRdb names TRBD2, which stays unverified in the absence of DNA. CDR3 loop: CSASELAGANNEQFF.